This T cell receptor (beta chain) was profiled in a study of cytotoxic CD8 clonotypes in ibrutinib-treated CLL. Study in general: After median 68 months, approximately 14 stayed in remission, some twelve progressed; responses roughly 25 partial, 2 complete. Each sample contained, on average, roughly 280,000 productive templates and 94,082 productive rearrangements. Study-level points and caveats: Exceeding age-matched healthy donors, baseline clonality also tracked the counts of circulating CD8+ T cells. Rare overall, public clonotypes shrank or held steady under therapy.

This clone was recorded a few times. What it binds is unknown. Here immunoSEQ multiplex PCR was the method, and the copy in TCRdb shows in-frame clones only, minus some. Among around 300,000 clones listed, roughly 79% were seen once. V shed 5 bases and J shed 8 bases, with 15 bases lying between them. CDR3 length equals 13 residues. The germline V gene encodes CDR1 WNHNN and CDR2 SYGVQD (reference sequence). The receptor was derived from a human donor with chronic lymphocytic leukemia. The source was PBMCs, collected before ibrutinib treatment. V usage is TRBV10-1 and J usage is TRBJ1-2; tentative D call: TRBD1 (5 bases). DNA for the CDR3: TGCGCCAGCAGTCGCAACACCAGGGACGGCTACACCTTC. It is translated as CASSRNTRDGYTF.